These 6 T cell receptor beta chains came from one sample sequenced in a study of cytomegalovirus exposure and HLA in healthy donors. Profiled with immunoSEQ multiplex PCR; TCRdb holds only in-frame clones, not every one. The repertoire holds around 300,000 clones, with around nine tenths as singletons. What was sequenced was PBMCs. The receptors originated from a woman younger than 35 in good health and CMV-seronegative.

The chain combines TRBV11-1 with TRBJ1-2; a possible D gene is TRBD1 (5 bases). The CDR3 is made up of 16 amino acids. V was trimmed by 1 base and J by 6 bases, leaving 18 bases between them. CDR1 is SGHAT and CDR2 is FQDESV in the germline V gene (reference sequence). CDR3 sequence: CASSLEGAGRGDGYTF. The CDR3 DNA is TGTGCCAGCAGCTTAGAAGGTGCCGGCCGGGGGGATGGCTACACCTTC.

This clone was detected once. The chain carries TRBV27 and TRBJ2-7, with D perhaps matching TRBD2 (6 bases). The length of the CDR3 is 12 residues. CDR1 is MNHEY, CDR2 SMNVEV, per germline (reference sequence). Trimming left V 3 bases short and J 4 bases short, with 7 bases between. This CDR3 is CASSFGGYEQYF. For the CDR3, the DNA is TGTGCCAGCAGTTTTGGGGGGTACGAGCAGTACTTC.

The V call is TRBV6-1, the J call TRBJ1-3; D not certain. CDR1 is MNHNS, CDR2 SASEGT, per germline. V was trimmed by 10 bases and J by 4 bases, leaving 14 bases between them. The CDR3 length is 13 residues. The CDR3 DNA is TGTGCCACGAGCCGTCTCCTGGGAAACACCATATATTTT. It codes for CATSRLLGNTIYF.

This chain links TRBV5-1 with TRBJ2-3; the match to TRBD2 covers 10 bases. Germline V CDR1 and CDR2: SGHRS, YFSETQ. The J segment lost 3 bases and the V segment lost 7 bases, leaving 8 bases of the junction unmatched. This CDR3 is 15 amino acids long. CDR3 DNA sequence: TGCGCCAGCTACCCTAGCGGGAGTCGAACAGATACGCAGTATTTT. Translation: CASYPSGSRTDTQYF.

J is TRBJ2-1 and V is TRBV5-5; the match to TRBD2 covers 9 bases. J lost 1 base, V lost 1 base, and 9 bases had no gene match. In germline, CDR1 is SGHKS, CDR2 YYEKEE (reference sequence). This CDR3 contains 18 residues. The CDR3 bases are TGTGCCAGCAGCTTGATTTCCCTAGCGGGAACTTCCTACAATGAGCAGTTCTTC. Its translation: CASSLISLAGTSYNEQFF.

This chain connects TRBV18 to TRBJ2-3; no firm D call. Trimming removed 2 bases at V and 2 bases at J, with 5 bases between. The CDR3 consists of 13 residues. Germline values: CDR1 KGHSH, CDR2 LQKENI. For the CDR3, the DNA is TGTGCCAGCTCACCAGTCTCCACAGATACGCAGTATTTT. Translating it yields CASSPVSTDTQYF. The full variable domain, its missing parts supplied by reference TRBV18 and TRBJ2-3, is NAGVMQNPRHLVRRRGQEARLRCSPMKGHSHVYWYRQLPEEGLKFMVYLQKENIIDESGMPKERFSAEFPKEGPSILRIQQVVRGDSAAYFCASSPVSTDTQYFGPGTRLTVL.